Below are 2 T cell receptor beta chains sequenced from a single sample in a study of radiotherapy plus CTLA-4 blockade in lung cancer. Here immunoSEQ multiplex PCR was the method, and the copy in TCRdb shows in-frame clones only, minus some. The sample shows 40,000 or so clones, 63% of them seen only once. Specimen: peripheral blood, collected from a patient treated with radiotherapy plus ipilimumab. These receptors were collected from a human donor with non-small cell lung cancer who had a partial response to radiotherapy plus ipilimumab.

This clone came up many times. The chain links TRBV10-3 to TRBJ1-1; TRBD1 agrees at 9 bases. This CDR3 region has 12 residues. V shed 9 bases and J 3 bases; nucleotides not matched to a gene: 2. Germline values: CDR1 ENHRY, CDR2 SYGVKD. The CDR3 DNA sequence: TGTGCCATAGGGACAGGGTACACTGAAGCTTTCTTT. It is translated as CAIGTGYTEAFF.

The rearrangement links TRBV18 to TRBJ1-5; 7 bases map to TRBD1. The germline V gene encodes CDR1 KGHSH and CDR2 LQKENI. The V segment lost 2 bases and the J segment 4 bases; nucleotides outside the gene matches: 5. The CDR3 loop spans 15 amino acids. CDR3: CASSPTGTANQPQHF. CDR3 sequence (DNA): TGTGCCAGCTCACCAACCGGGACAGCGAATCAGCCCCAGCATTTT. The full variable domain, with the rest looked up from reference TRBV18 and TRBJ1-5, is NAGVMQNPRHLVRRRGQEARLRCSPMKGHSHVYWYRQLPEEGLKFMVYLQKENIIDESGMPKERFSAEFPKEGPSILRIQQVVRGDSAAYFCASSPTGTANQPQHFGDGTRLSIL.